This paragraph reports one TCR beta chain. Its antigen is currently unknown. The sample belongs to a study of identifying expanded T cells in peripheral blood. Germline CDR1 PRHDT, CDR2 FYEKMQ (reference sequence). Trimming stripped 0 bases from V and 2 bases from J, with 10 bases between. This CDR3 has 15 amino acids. Using immunoSEQ multiplex PCR, the repertoire was profiled, and TCRdb retains in-frame clones only, with some absent. The sample holds about 110,000 clones, around 89% seen once. Study-wide results and limits: Around 1.2 clones differed between technical replicates, versus approximately 16 and 19 over time.

The clonotype was recovered from a person aged 18 to 75 in good health. The rearrangement joins TRBV13 to TRBJ2-5; D may be TRBD1 (6 bases). The sequencing input was blood. Here the CDR3 reads CASSLGGAPQETQYF. In nucleotides, the CDR3 is TGTGCCAGCAGCTTAGGGGGGGCCCCTCAAGAGACCCAGTACTTC.